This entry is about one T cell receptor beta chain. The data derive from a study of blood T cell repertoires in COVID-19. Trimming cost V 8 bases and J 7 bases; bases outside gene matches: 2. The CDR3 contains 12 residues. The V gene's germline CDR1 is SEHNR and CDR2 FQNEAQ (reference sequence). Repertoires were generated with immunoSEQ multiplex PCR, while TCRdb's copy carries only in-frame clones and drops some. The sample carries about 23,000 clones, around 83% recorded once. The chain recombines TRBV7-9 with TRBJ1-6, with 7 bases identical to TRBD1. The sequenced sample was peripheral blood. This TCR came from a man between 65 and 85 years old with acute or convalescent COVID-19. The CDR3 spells CASGTENSPLHF. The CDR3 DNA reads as TGTGCCAGCGGGACAGAGAATTCACCCCTCCACTTT.